The T cell receptor (beta chain) under discussion was sequenced for a study of T cells in Graves' hyperthyroidism and ophthalmopathy. Overall study context: It was at initial diagnosis, before any treatment, that peripheral blood was collected. The study's findings and limits: Ophthalmopathy onset followed model prediction by a median roughly 6 months.

What was amplified from RNA transcripts were TCR beta CDR3 regions. HTBI primers were the set used in a first-round RT-PCR of the TCR CDR3. TCRdb processed the multiplex PCR reads anew with MiXCR; each CDR3 protein has one entry. The data show some 570,000 distinct CDR3 sequences, with approximately 15% seen just once and 6.5% to 9% held by the top ten. This clonotype was recorded at least ten times. The antigen is unknown. Thyroid ultrasound and orbital computed tomography, with clinical symptoms and serum thyroxine and TRAb, informed diagnoses. PBMCs were sourced from about 10 ml fresh peripheral blood. Trimming cost V 6 bases and J 8 bases, with 13 bases left between them. This CDR3 spans 13 amino acids. In germline, CDR1 is MDHEN, CDR2 SYDVKM.

The sequence came from a woman aged 18-35 years with Graves' ophthalmopathy. What was sequenced was blood. The J gene is TRBJ1-4, the V gene TRBV28; a weak D match, TRBD1 (6 bases). CDR3 protein: CASRLDREEKLFF. The CDR3 DNA reads as TGTGCCAGCAGACTGGACAGAGAAGAAAAACTGTTTTTT.